This T cell receptor (beta chain) was identified during a study of response to subunit inactivated influenza vaccine. Study-wide results and caveats: There was a suggestion from the authors that each seasonal influenza vaccination recruits few new T cells.

The germline V gene has CDR1 DFQATT and CDR2 SNEGSKA (reference sequence). The CDR3 is made up of 16 amino acids. The ends were cut back, 0 bases at V and 0 bases at J, with 13 bases in the middle. MiXCR, run by TCRdb on the RT-PCR reads, gives a single entry per CDR3 protein. The table has more than 700,000 distinct CDR3 sequences, around 20% seen once; the top ten hold roughly 10%. The table lists this clonotype with many counts. Its antigen is not known. This TCR was recovered from a man between 50 and 59 years old who received an inactivated influenza vaccine. The V call is TRBV20-1, the J call TRBJ2-3; D may be TRBD2 (6 bases). The sample was PBMCs from blood, taken around 5 days after vaccination. As DNA, the CDR3 is TGCAGTGCTAGAGATCTCTTCGGGAGAAGCACAGATACGCAGTATTTT. This codes for CSARDLFGRSTDTQYF.